This T cell receptor (beta chain) was recovered during a study of cytomegalovirus exposure and HLA in healthy donors. In the study overall: Approximately 85 million unique TCRs from HLA-typed donors were held in an early data release. Study observations and caveats: Researchers reported in a later analysis that common viral pathogens appeared linked to several top clusters.

Researchers ran the PCR with 60 Vbeta and 13 Jbeta primers. Per the original methods: Among the unique TCR beta chains that a later analysis counted, about 79 million in all, roughly 11 million were shared. Assay used: immunoSEQ multiplex PCR; TCRdb lists only in-frame clones, some missing. Clonal size and the V and J genes are those of that table, whereas D and trimming came from the DNA. The sample lists approximately 100,000 clones, around 85% occurring once. As concerns this clone: Its cognate antigen is unknown.

This CDR3 is built from 16 residues. Between the trimmed V and J ends, which lost 2 bases and 1 base, there was a span of 14 bases. In germline, CDR1 is MNHEY, CDR2 SVGAGI. V and J are TRBV6-5 and TRBJ1-1; D is possibly TRBD1 (6 bases). The sequencing sample was made of PBMCs. The receptor was derived from a man in his thirties or forties in good health and CMV-seronegative. The CDR3 region is CASSYRGNRANTEAFF. As DNA, the CDR3 is TGTGCCAGCAGTTACAGGGGAAACAGGGCGAACACTGAAGCTTTCTTT.